What follows are 4 T cell receptor beta chains derived from one specimen sequenced in a study of T cells in localized non-small cell lung cancer. The table came from immunoSEQ multiplex PCR; TCRdb's copy has only in-frame clones and leaves some out. The sample comprises approximately 41,000 clones, 86% of which are singletons, and about 6.6% rests with the top ten. Specimen: peripheral blood, collected before any cancer treatment. The source is a woman aged 18 to 55 with stage III lung adenocarcinoma.

This clone was observed a single time. The chain uses TRBV6-1 and TRBJ2-1, with TRBD2 matching over 9 bases. With 6 bases clipped from V and 5 bases from J, the junction kept 2 bases outside the gene matches. This CDR3 is built from 13 residues. Germline CDR1 is MNHNS and CDR2 is SASEGT. The CDR3: CASRTSGNNEQFF. CDR3 in DNA: TGTGCCAGCAGGACTAGCGGCAACAATGAGCAGTTCTTC.

The chain is built from TRBV19 and TRBJ1-1; a possible D gene is TRBD1 (5 bases). Trimming took 0 bases from V and 0 from J, leaving 8 bases between them. The CDR3 length is 15 residues. Germline V gene sequence: CDR1 LNHDA, CDR2 SQIVND (reference sequence). CDR3 in amino acids: CASSIDGGMNTEAFF. DNA for the CDR3: TGTGCCAGTAGTATAGATGGGGGAATGAACACTGAAGCTTTCTTT.

This clone was picked up a small number of times. The CDR3 DNA follows: TGCGCCAGCAGTCCCGGACAGGGAAGTAATGAAAAACTGTTTTTT. Translation: CASSPGQGSNEKLFF. V gene TRBV5-1 combines with J gene TRBJ1-4, with 8 bases identical to TRBD1. Germline values: CDR1 SGHRS, CDR2 YFSETQ. The CDR3 runs 15 residues. Losses at the gene ends were 5 bases for V and 4 bases for J; bases not matched to a gene: 7. Full variable domain (outside the CDR3, taken from reference TRBV5-1 and TRBJ1-4): KAGVTQTPRYLIKTRGQQVTLSCSPISGHRSVSWYQQTPGQGLQFLFEYFSETQRNKGNFPGRFSGRQFSNSRSEMNVSTLELGDSALYLCASSPGQGSNEKLFFGSGTQLSVL.

CDR3 protein: CASSRTEINYGYTF. CDR3 in DNA: TGTGCCAGTAGTCGTACAGAAATTAACTATGGCTACACCTTC. The chain carries TRBV19 and TRBJ1-2; unclear D gene. Germline CDR1 LNHDA, CDR2 SQIVND (reference sequence). The CDR3 is 14 residues long. V gave up 5 bases and J gave up 1 base, with 11 bases separating them.